The 26 T cell receptor beta chains below were found in one sample sequenced in a study of blood T cells in healthy people across ages. Together with a sample-barcoded 5' primer, a J-beta primer mix was included in a second PCR lasting about 7 to 11 cycles. TCRdb independently ran MiXCR on the 5' RACE reads; one entry per CDR3 protein. The sample comprises around 870,000 distinct CDR3 sequences, about 30% of which are singletons, and 17% rests with the top ten. What was sequenced was blood. The receptors originated from a woman older than 75 in good health.

The V gene is TRBV6-1, the J gene TRBJ2-7; 8 bases agree with TRBD2. Germline CDR1 and CDR2: MNHNS and SASEGT. This CDR3 spans 14 amino acids. V gave up 7 bases and J gave up 7 bases; unmatched junction bases: 12. The CDR3 DNA sequence: TGTGCCAGCACCGGGGGGGTCCTCGGGGGGGAGCAGTACTTC. Translated: CASTGGVLGGEQYF.

The chain is built from TRBV2 and TRBJ2-2, with a possible D match to TRBD1 (7 bases). Germline V gives CDR1 SNHLY, CDR2 FYNNEI. Trimming shortened V by 6 bases and J by 5 bases, and 16 bases separated the two germline ends. The CDR3 has 15 amino acids. The CDR3, as DNA: TGTGCCAGCAGCCGGGACAGTGGGGGGACCGGGGAGCTGTTTTTT. It yields the protein CASSRDSGGTGELFF. Combining the CDR3 with reference TRBV2 and TRBJ2-2 gives the whole variable domain EPEVTQTPSHQVTQMGQEVILRCVPISNHLYFYWYRQILGQKVEFLVSFYNNEISEKSEIFDDQFSVERPDGSNFTLKIRSTKLEDSAMYFCASSRDSGGTGELFFGEGSRLTVL.

This chain uses TRBV27 with TRBJ1-4, with TRBD1 matching over 9 bases. The V segment lost 6 bases and the J segment 7 bases; nucleotides outside the gene matches: 6. Germline V gene data show CDR1 as MNHEY and CDR2 as SMNVEV (reference sequence). This CDR3 is 14 amino acids long. The CDR3 here is CASRAGTGFEKLFF. CDR3 DNA: TGTGCCAGCAGGGCCGGGACAGGGTTTGAAAAACTGTTTTTT.

V usage is TRBV6-2 or TRBV6-3 and J usage is TRBJ1-5; 8 bases line up with TRBD1. This CDR3 region has 17 residues. Germline V gives CDR1 MNHEY, CDR2 SVGEGT. V shed 6 bases, J shed 0 bases, and the junction held 10 bases outside the gene matches. CDR3 DNA sequence: TGTGCCAGCAGCCTCGGGACAGGCCCTTATAGCAATCAGCCCCAGCATTTT. This codes for CASSLGTGPYSNQPQHF.

This chain links TRBV5-6 with TRBJ1-2; the match to TRBD1 covers 10 bases. The V gene end was trimmed by 3 bases and the J gene end by 6 bases; junction bases not matched to a gene: 5. Germline V gives CDR1 SGHDT, CDR2 YYEEEE. There are 14 residues in the CDR3. CDR3 sequence: CASSWGQGSDGYTF. CDR3 coding DNA: TGTGCCAGCAGCTGGGGACAGGGGAGCGATGGCTACACCTTC.

This clonotype was recorded many times. The chain couples TRBV5-6 to TRBJ1-5; 7 nucleotides align to TRBD1. This CDR3 is built from 15 residues. Germline CDR1 reads SGHDT; CDR2 reads YYEEEE. V lost 4 bases to trimming and J lost 3 bases; unmatched junction nucleotides: 7. In DNA, the CDR3 is TGTGCCAGCAGCAACCGACAGGGCCTCAATCAGCCCCAGCATTTT. This sequence encodes CASSNRQGLNQPQHF.

The rearrangement links TRBV3-1 to TRBJ1-4; no reliable D call. V was shortened by 5 bases and J by 0 bases, with 25 bases between the two germline ends. The CDR3 totals 20 residues. Germline assignment: CDR1 LGHDT and CDR2 YNNKEL (reference sequence). The DNA for the CDR3 is TGTGCCAGCAGCGGTCGGGGAGGCAGGCGCCCAGGAGCAACTAATGAAAAACTGTTTTTT. Translation gives CASSGRGGRRPGATNEKLFF.

This clonotype was seen only a few times. This could be a read error, since a much larger clone is one nucleotide away. The chain links TRBV5-1 to TRBJ2-1, with TRBD2 as a possible D gene (6 bases). With the DNA end fitting TRBJ2-7 better, the J assignment may be wrong. The CDR3 runs 15 residues. The V gene's germline CDR1 is SGHRS and CDR2 YFSETQ. CDR3: CASSLELASYNEQYF. In nucleotides, the CDR3 is TGCGCCAGCAGCTTGGAACTAGCTTCCTACAATGAGCAGTACTTC.

Only a few counts were recorded for this clonotype. This chain joins TRBV7-9 and TRBJ1-6; 12 bases line up with TRBD1. With 5 bases clipped from V and 9 bases from J, the junction kept 8 bases outside the gene matches. There are 16 residues in the CDR3. Germline CDR1 SEHNR, CDR2 FQNEAQ (reference sequence). The DNA of the CDR3 is TGTGCCAGCAGCCCCTCGGGACAGGGGGCACGTTCACCCCTCCACTTT. This translates into CASSPSGQGARSPLHF.

This clonotype was seen only a few times. The chain recombines TRBV5-1 with TRBJ1-6; D ambiguous. The CDR3 is 16 amino acids. Germline CDR1 is SGHRS and CDR2 is YFSETQ. The V gene lost 0 bases and the J gene lost 6 bases, with 13 bases spanning the gap. CDR3 bases: TGCGCCAGCAGCTTGGACGGATCCAGGACTAATTCACCCCTCCACTTT. Protein: CASSLDGSRTNSPLHF.

This clonotype was recorded many times. The V and J genes are TRBV14 and TRBJ2-7, with D possibly being TRBD2 (5 bases). CDR1 is SGHDN and CDR2 is FVKESK in the germline V gene. This CDR3 is built from 15 residues. Trimming shortened V by 1 base and J by 0 bases, and 10 bases separated the two germline ends. The CDR3: CASSQVPGNSYEQYF. Here the CDR3 DNA reads TGTGCCAGCAGCCAAGTCCCGGGGAACTCCTACGAGCAGTACTTC.

This chain links TRBV27 with TRBJ2-1, with 9 bases identical to TRBD1. The junction had 9 bases not matched to a gene; V was cut back by 3 bases and J by 9 bases. The CDR3 totals 15 residues. The germline gives CDR1 MNHEY, CDR2 SMNVEV (reference sequence). The CDR3 reads CASSFGQGRSTEQFF. CDR3 nucleotides: TGTGCCAGCAGTTTTGGACAGGGGAGGTCTACTGAGCAGTTCTTC.

This sequence joins TRBV3-1 and TRBJ1-2; D uncertain. Trimming pared 5 bases from V and 7 bases from J, leaving 17 bases between. The CDR3 is 14 amino acids. Germline CDR1 is LGHDT and CDR2 is YNNKEL (reference sequence). CDR3 sequence (DNA): TGTGCCAGCAGCTATATCGACGGTGACTGTGGCTACACCTTC. Amino acid sequence: CASSYIDGDCGYTF.

In its sample, this clonotype was seen many times. The rearrangement links TRBV6-5 to TRBJ2-1; 8 positions match TRBD2. J gave up 4 bases and V 4 bases, and 6 bases lay outside the gene matches. CDR3 length: 15 amino acids. The germline V gene encodes CDR1 MNHEY and CDR2 SVGAGI. CDR3 nucleotides: TGTGCCAGCAGTTCGGGGGGGTCCCTATACAATGAGCAGTTCTTC. Protein product: CASSSGGSLYNEQFF.

This clonotype has only a few counts. The rearrangement joins TRBV28 to TRBJ1-2; D is unclear. Trimming shortened V by 3 bases and J by 3 bases, and 8 bases separated the two germline ends. CDR1 is MDHEN and CDR2 is SYDVKM in the germline V gene. The CDR3 is 13 residues long. The DNA for the CDR3 is TGTGCCAGCAGTTTCAACAGTTACTATGGCTACACCTTC. The encoded protein is CASSFNSYYGYTF.

The chain has TRBV11-2 and TRBJ2-1; TRBD1 agrees at 7 bases. The germline CDR1 and CDR2 sequences are SGHAT and FQNNGV. Trimming at V came to 5 bases and at J to 7 bases, leaving 14 bases not matched to a gene. CDR3 size: 16 residues. For the CDR3, the DNA is TGTGCCAGCAGCCCGACTCAAGGGGGCTTGAGGAATGAGCAGTTCTTC. It specifies CASSPTQGGLRNEQFF.

Of note for this clonotype: A much larger clone lies one base from this, so it may be a read error. The J gene is TRBJ1-2, the V gene TRBV6-4; tentatively, D is TRBD1 (6 bases). Germline assignment: CDR1 MRHNA and CDR2 SNTAGT. The CDR3 is made up of 14 amino acids. The CDR3 DNA reads as TGTGTCAGTAGGGACCGACAGGCAGCAGGTGGCTACACCTTC. As protein: CVSRDRQAAGGYTF.

A word on this clonotype: A much larger clone is a single base away; this may be a read error. The chain uses TRBV27 and TRBJ2-1; TRBD1 aligns across 7 bases. Germline V gene data show CDR1 as MNHEY and CDR2 as SMNVEV (reference sequence). V gave up 6 bases and J gave up 6 bases; unmatched junction bases: 2. The CDR3 is made up of 12 amino acids. The CDR3 bases are TGTGCCAGCAGGACAGGGAGCAATGAGCAGTTCTTC. Translated: CASRTGSNEQFF.

This clonotype came up many times. One end of the junction does not line up with germline, which may come from a read error. The rearrangement uses TRBV6-2 or TRBV6-3 and TRBJ2-1, with D uncertain. CDR3 size: 15 residues. Germline V gene lookup returns CDR1 MNHEY and CDR2 SVGEGT. CDR3 loop: CASSKRASSHNEQFF. In DNA form, the CDR3 reads TGTGCCAGCAGTAAGCGAGCCTCCTCCCACAATGAGCAGTTCTTC.

The chain carries TRBV24-1 and TRBJ2-2; the D is unclear. Trimming took off 4 bases at V and 5 bases at J, with 10 bases between the two ends. The CDR3 is made up of 14 amino acids. The germline V gene has CDR1 KGHDR and CDR2 SFDVKD. CDR3 in amino acids: CATSEGQPTGELFF. The CDR3 DNA sequence: TGTGCCACCAGTGAGGGTCAACCAACCGGGGAGCTGTTTTTT.

The chain uses TRBV4-3 and TRBJ1-2; a weak D match, TRBD1 (5 bases). The CDR3 runs to 15 residues. V shed 4 bases and J shed 4 bases, with 16 bases lying between them. Germline assignment: CDR1 LGHNA and CDR2 YSLEER. Here the CDR3 reads CASSPGTGNSYGYTF. The CDR3 nucleotides read TGCGCCAGCAGCCCAGGGACGGGGAATAGCTATGGCTACACCTTC.

The V gene is TRBV20-1, the J gene TRBJ1-5; 7 bases line up with TRBD1. The CDR3 totals 14 residues. Per germline, CDR1 DFQATT and CDR2 SNEGSKA (reference sequence). Trimming took 2 bases from V and 6 from J; bases not matched to a gene: 7. CDR3 sequence reads: CSARQGEWSQPQHF. CDR3 coding DNA: TGCAGTGCTAGACAGGGGGAGTGGAGTCAGCCCCAGCATTTT.

In regard to this clonotype: Just one base apart from a much larger clone, this may be a read error. The final CDR3 position lacks the conserved phenylalanine or tryptophan, pointing to a likely read error. The chain has TRBV10-3 and TRBJ2-1; D unclear. V was pared by 5 bases and J by 7 bases, with 12 bases between. Germline CDR1 is ENHRY and CDR2 is SYGVKD. The CDR3 is 13 amino acids. The CDR3 bases are TGTGCCATCAGTCGCCAAGGGCGTAATGAGCAGTTCCTC. Translation gives CAISRQGRNEQFL.

This clonotype was seen many times. J is TRBJ2-1 and V is TRBV6-2 or TRBV6-3, with TRBD1 identical over 8 bases. The germline V gene has CDR1 MNHEY and CDR2 SVGEGT. This CDR3 has 14 residues. Trimming removed 6 bases from V and 4 bases from J; junction bases left unmatched: 5. CDR3 DNA sequence: TGTGCCAGCAGGGGACAGGCGATATACAATGAGCAGTTCTTC. This codes for CASRGQAIYNEQFF.

This clonotype was observed many times. The chain is built from TRBV3-1 and TRBJ2-5, with D hard to call. V was cut by 1 base and J by 7 bases, with 7 bases left in between. The CDR3 is made up of 12 amino acids. Germline V gene sequence: CDR1 LGHDT, CDR2 YNNKEL (reference sequence). The CDR3 sequence: CASSQGETTQYF. The CDR3 nucleotides read TGTGCCAGCAGCCAAGGCGAAACGACCCAGTACTTC.

To note about this clonotype: A read error is possible here, since a much larger clone lies one base away. The V gene is TRBV10-3, the J gene TRBJ2-1; the match to TRBD1 covers 10 bases. V trimming: 2 bases; J trimming: 10 bases; junction bases outside the gene matches: 17. CDR1 and CDR2 from the germline V gene are ENHRY and SYGVKD. The CDR3 has 18 amino acids. As DNA, the CDR3 is TGTGCCATCAGTGAGGGACAGGGGGGACAGTTTGGGTTTTACGAGCAGTTCTTC. Translating gives CAISEGQGGQFGFYEQFF.